The 27 T cell receptor beta chains in this list originate from one sample, sequenced in a study of CD8 T cells in Susac syndrome. Random hexamers were used to reverse transcribe roughly 0.5 to 1 ug of RNA. TCRdb reanalysed the immunoSEQ multiplex PCR reads using MiXCR and keeps one entry per CDR3 protein. The sample lists 40,000 to 55,000 distinct CDR3 sequences, around 93% occurring once. The sequenced material came from CD8+ T cells from PBMCs. Receptors originate from a human donor with multiple sclerosis.

This clonotype has only one observation. As DNA, the CDR3 is TGTGCCAGCAGCGGGCAGGGACTGGCTAACTACAATGAGCAGTTCTTC. Amino acid sequence: CASSGQGLANYNEQFF. The V call is TRBV3-1, the J call TRBJ2-1, with D perhaps TRBD2 (6 bases). V lost 5 bases, J lost 3 bases, and 17 bases lay in between. The CDR3 runs 16 residues. Germline assignment: CDR1 LGHDT and CDR2 YNNKEL (reference sequence).

The chain has TRBV20-1 and TRBJ2-7; 7 positions match TRBD2. The CDR3 is 13 amino acids. V lost 1 base, J lost 3 bases, and 3 bases stayed unmatched. CDR1 is DFQATT, CDR2 SNEGSKA, per germline (reference sequence). CDR3: CSARAVAGYEQYF. The DNA of the CDR3 is TGCAGTGCTAGAGCAGTAGCGGGCTACGAGCAGTACTTC.

The chain is built from TRBV20-1 and TRBJ2-1; D is perhaps TRBD1 or TRBD2 (7 bases each). In germline, CDR1 is DFQATT, CDR2 SNEGSKA (reference sequence). Deletions cut 0 bases from V and 8 bases from J, with 17 bases between. The CDR3 is 15 amino acids. For the CDR3, the DNA is TGCAGTGCTAGAGATGTCAGGGGGGGCCTTTATGAGCAGTTCTTC. Translated: CSARDVRGGLYEQFF.

The rearrangement joins TRBV9 to TRBJ2-1, with 7 bases lining up with TRBD1. The CDR3 has 14 residues. Germline V gene data show CDR1 as SGDLS and CDR2 as YYNGEE. J was trimmed by 2 bases and V by 3 bases; bases with no gene match: 2. The CDR3: CASSGDSPYNEQFF. For the CDR3, the DNA is TGTGCCAGCAGCGGGGACAGCCCCTACAATGAGCAGTTCTTC.

This chain joins TRBV4-3 and TRBJ1-3; TRBD1 might be the D (5 bases). The CDR3 sequence is 18 residues long. Trimming shortened V by 2 bases and J by 1 base, and 18 bases separated the two germline ends. CDR1 is LGHNA and CDR2 is YSLEER in the germline V gene. CDR3 sequence: CASSQQRGPHLSGNTIYF. As DNA, the CDR3 is TGCGCCAGCAGCCAACAGAGGGGTCCCCATCTATCTGGAAACACCATATATTTT.

The chain joins TRBV25-1 to TRBJ1-1, with a weak D call TRBD1 (5 bases). The V and J ends lost 0 bases and 1 base respectively, with 15 bases between them. The CDR3 totals 17 residues. Per germline, CDR1 MGHDK and CDR2 SYGVNS. The CDR3 DNA follows: TGTGCCAGCAGTGAATATGCAAGGGGCCAAAGGAACACTGAAGCTTTCTTT. This encodes CASSEYARGQRNTEAFF.

This clonotype has just one count. CDR3 DNA: TGCGCCAGCAGGCCCTGGACAGGGGACTATGGCTACACCTTC. Protein product: CASRPWTGDYGYTF. The rearrangement joins TRBV4-3 to TRBJ1-2, with 9 positions matching TRBD1. The CDR3 is 14 amino acids. V shed 6 bases and J 3 bases; nucleotides not matched to a gene: 5. Looked up from germline, CDR1 is LGHNA and CDR2 is YSLEER.

CDR3 amino acids: CSAVAQGLAGTRQYF. CDR3 sequence (DNA): TGCAGTGCTGTGGCGCAAGGACTAGCGGGAACGAGGCAGTACTTC. The chain links TRBV20-1 to TRBJ2-7; the match to TRBD2 covers 12 bases. CDR1 and CDR2 from the germline V gene are DFQATT and SNEGSKA (reference sequence). With V trimmed by 5 bases and J by 9 bases, 14 bases remained unmatched. CDR3 length: 15 residues.

This chain connects TRBV7-9 to TRBJ2-5; TRBD2 agrees at 7 bases. The germline gives CDR1 SEHNR, CDR2 FQNEAQ (reference sequence). Germline trimming cut 1 base from V and 2 bases from J; bases unmatched to any gene: 4. CDR3 length: 15 residues. This CDR3 is CASSLGEREQETQYF. The CDR3 region has the DNA TGTGCCAGCAGCTTAGGGGAGCGGGAACAAGAGACCCAGTACTTC.

This clonotype was detected once. The V call is TRBV20-1, the J call TRBJ2-1, with 7 bases matching TRBD1. The V segment lost 4 bases and the J segment 1 base; nucleotides outside the gene matches: 1. CDR1 and CDR2 from the germline V gene are DFQATT and SNEGSKA (reference sequence). The CDR3 contains 13 residues. The CDR3 DNA reads as TGCAGTGCTACCAGGGGGTCCTACAATGAGCAGTTCTTC. Translation gives CSATRGSYNEQFF.

This clonotype was seen a single time. This chain links TRBV11-2 with TRBJ2-5, with D perhaps matching TRBD2 (6 bases). Germline V gene data show CDR1 as SGHAT and CDR2 as FQNNGV. The V end was cut by 4 bases, the J end by 1 base, with 16 bases between. This CDR3 comprises 16 residues. The CDR3 reads CASSYGRGGIQETQYF. CDR3 nucleotides: TGTGCCAGCAGCTACGGACGGGGAGGTATCCAAGAGACCCAGTACTTC.

The DNA of the CDR3 is TGTGCCAGCAGTCCGACAGGAACCCAAGAGACCCAGTACTTC. It translates to CASSPTGTQETQYF. The chain links TRBV27 to TRBJ2-5; D possibly corresponds to TRBD1 (6 bases). The CDR3 contains 14 residues. Germline assignment: CDR1 MNHEY and CDR2 SMNVEV (reference sequence). V lost 5 bases to trimming and J lost 1 base, with 11 bases between them.

This chain uses TRBV30 with TRBJ1-4, with D hard to call. Germline assignment: CDR1 GTSNPN and CDR2 SVGIG (reference sequence). The CDR3 runs to 15 residues. Deletions cut 4 bases from V and 8 bases from J, with 20 bases between. In DNA form, the CDR3 reads TGTGCCTGGATACCTTTTACGTGGGTCGGGGAAAAACTGTTTTTT. Encoded protein: CAWIPFTWVGEKLFF.

The V gene is TRBV27, the J gene TRBJ1-2, with 10 bases that match TRBD1. V shed 5 bases and J 8 bases; nucleotides not matched to a gene: 5. Germline lookup yields CDR1 MNHEY and CDR2 SMNVEV (reference sequence). This CDR3 spans 13 amino acids. The CDR3 nucleotides are TGTGCCAGCAGTCCCGGGACAGGGGACGGCTACACCTTC. This sequence encodes CASSPGTGDGYTF.

The J gene is TRBJ2-3, the V gene TRBV10-3; 13 bases align to TRBD2. CDR3 length equals 15 residues. V shed 3 bases, J shed 5 bases, and the junction held 2 bases outside the gene matches. Germline CDR1 ENHRY, CDR2 SYGVKD. Here the CDR3 DNA reads TGTGCCATCAGTGAAGGACTAGCGGGGGTAGATACGCAGTATTTT. Its protein is CAISEGLAGVDTQYF.

This chain links TRBV5-1 with TRBJ1-1, with 9 bases lining up with TRBD1. Per the germline V gene, CDR1 is SGHRS and CDR2 is YFSETQ. The J segment lost 5 bases and the V segment lost 2 bases, leaving 1 base of the junction unmatched. The CDR3 sequence is 13 residues long. The CDR3 nucleotides read TGCGCCAGCAGCTTACAGGGGGCTACTGAAGCTTTCTTT. Encoded protein: CASSLQGATEAFF.

The J gene is TRBJ2-7, the V gene TRBV7-9, with D uncertain. V was shortened by 1 base and J by 3 bases, with 10 bases between the two germline ends. This CDR3 region has 14 residues. Germline CDR1 is SEHNR and CDR2 is FQNEAQ (reference sequence). The CDR3 loop is CASSLVAGFYEQYF. DNA for the CDR3: TGTGCCAGCAGCTTAGTCGCAGGCTTCTACGAGCAGTACTTC. The full variable domain, its missing parts supplied by reference TRBV7-9 and TRBJ2-7, is DTGVSQNPRHKITKRGQNVTFRCDPISEHNRLYWYRQTLGQGPEFLTYFQNEAQLEKSRLLSDRFSAERPKGSFSTLEIQRTEQGDSAMYLCASSLVAGFYEQYFGPGTRLTVT.

The chain recombines TRBV15 with TRBJ1-2; possible D gene TRBD1, 5 bases. Per the germline V gene, CDR1 is LNHNV and CDR2 is YYDKDF (reference sequence). The CDR3 is made up of 16 amino acids. Trimming removed 0 bases from V and 2 bases from J, with 13 bases in between. The CDR3 region has the DNA TGTGCCACCAGCAGAGATAAGGCAGGGCTAAACTATGGCTACACCTTC. Amino acids: CATSRDKAGLNYGYTF.

The chain links TRBV29-1 to TRBJ2-1; D is ambiguous. This CDR3 contains 10 residues. Trimming took off 8 bases at V and 7 bases at J, with 9 bases between the two ends. Germline V gene sequence: CDR1 SQVTM, CDR2 ANQGSEA. CDR3 residues: CSPRSNEQFF. The CDR3 DNA sequence: TGCAGCCCCAGGAGTAATGAGCAGTTCTTC.

V usage is TRBV28 and J usage is TRBJ1-5, with D uncertain. The V and J ends lost 2 bases and 7 bases respectively, with 12 bases between them. The CDR3 loop spans 14 amino acids. CDR1 MDHEN and CDR2 SYDVKM come from the germline V gene. The CDR3 nucleotides are TGTGCCAGCAGTTTAATCGGAGGGAGGCAGCCCCAGCATTTT. The encoded protein is CASSLIGGRQPQHF.

The chain recombines TRBV12-3 or TRBV12-4 with TRBJ2-5, with D unresolved. Deletions cut 0 bases from V and 1 base from J, with 6 bases between. The CDR3 is 14 residues long. The CDR3 nucleotides are TGTGCCAGCAGTTTAGCCCGGTTCCAAGAGACCCAGTACTTC. It codes for CASSLARFQETQYF.

The chain uses TRBV4-1 and TRBJ2-1; possible D gene TRBD2, 6 bases. The germline V and J ends were trimmed by 2 bases and 5 bases, with 10 bases remaining between them. This CDR3 has 14 residues. Per germline, CDR1 MGHRA and CDR2 YSYEKL. The chain's CDR3 is CASSQTKRDNEQFF. The CDR3 nucleotides are TGCGCCAGCAGCCAAACAAAGCGGGACAATGAGCAGTTCTTC.

This CDR3 is CASSPWDSENSPLHF. CDR3 sequence (DNA): TGTGCCAGCAGCCCATGGGACAGTGAAAATTCACCCCTCCACTTT. J is TRBJ1-6 and V is TRBV9; 7 bases are a match to TRBD1. Germline-derived CDR1 and CDR2 are SGDLS and YYNGEE. V was clipped by 4 bases and J by 7 bases; unmatched bases: 8. CDR3 length: 15 amino acids. Filled out from reference TRBV9 and TRBJ1-6, the complete variable domain reads DSGVTQTPKHLITATGQRVTLRCSPRSGDLSVYWYQQSLDQGLQFLIQYYNGEERAKGNILERFSAQQFPDLHSELNLSSLELGDSALYFCASSPWDSENSPLHFGNGTRLTVT.

The count of this clonotype is one. The V call is TRBV2, the J call TRBJ2-4; TRBD2 matches 7 bases. CDR1 SNHLY and CDR2 FYNNEI come from the germline V gene. The CDR3 covers 15 residues. The trim removed 7 bases at V and 0 bases at J, leaving 6 bases unmatched. The CDR3 sequence is CASIEGLLAKNIQYF. Written as DNA, the CDR3 is TGTGCCAGCATAGAGGGACTACTAGCCAAAAACATTCAGTACTTC.

The gene calls are TRBV9 and TRBJ2-2; possibly TRBD1 for D (6 bases). This CDR3 has 14 amino acids. Germline CDR1 reads SGDLS; CDR2 reads YYNGEE. V was cut by 4 bases and J by 7 bases, with 14 bases left in between. CDR3 bases: TGTGCCAGCAGCAAGGGAACAGGGTACGGGGAGCTGTTTTTT. This sequence encodes CASSKGTGYGELFF.

This clonotype came up once. The CDR3 reads CASSMSIGETQYF. The CDR3, as DNA: TGTGCCAGCAGCATGAGTATCGGGGAGACCCAGTACTTC. The chain joins TRBV9 to TRBJ2-5; D is ambiguous. CDR3 size: 13 residues. Looked up from germline, CDR1 is SGDLS and CDR2 is YYNGEE. Trimming removed 4 bases at V and 5 bases at J, with 12 bases between.

The rearrangement joins TRBV7-9 to TRBJ1-4; TRBD1 agrees at 10 bases. From germline, CDR1 is SEHNR and CDR2 FQNEAQ (reference sequence). This CDR3 has 18 amino acids. With V trimmed by 5 bases and J by 3 bases, 12 bases remained unmatched. CDR3 in amino acids: CASSLRDRGEAANEKLFF. CDR3 coding DNA: TGTGCCAGCAGCCTAAGGGACAGGGGCGAGGCGGCTAATGAAAAACTGTTTTTT.